Reported below is one T cell receptor (beta chain). Antigen specificity is unknown. The data were produced by immunoSEQ multiplex PCR, yet TCRdb's version contains in-frame clones alone and is incomplete. This sample yields roughly 160,000 clones, of which 81% are seen a single time; roughly 1.9% belongs to the top ten. This entry belongs to a study of cytotoxic CD8 clonotypes in ibrutinib-treated CLL. Study-wide context: Partial responders around 25, complete 2; roughly twelve progressed and about 15 stayed in remission by median approximately 64 months.

Notes on the study in general: Public clonotypes (which were uncommon) either contracted or remained stable on treatment. Circulating CD8+ T-cell counts were tracked by baseline clonality, which exceeded that of age-matched healthy donors. Clonality increased at ibrutinib response, then returned toward baseline at progression.

Sample: PBMCs, taken after 12 months of ibrutinib treatment. This sequence originates from a human donor with chronic lymphocytic leukemia.

CDR3 in amino acids: CASSSDREETQYF. The CDR3 DNA reads TGTGCCAGCAGCTCCGACAGGGAGGAGACCCAGTACTTC. The rearrangement joins TRBV13 to TRBJ2-5; 7 bases line up with TRBD1. J lost 5 bases, V lost 4 bases, and 4 bases had no gene match. Germline CDR1 is PRHDT and CDR2 is FYEKMQ (reference sequence). The CDR3 is 13 amino acids.